This T cell receptor beta chain was retrieved from a study of shared clonotypes between healthy human individuals. Study details: A few men and a couple of women, aged 18 to 49, were donors.

V lost 5 bases to trimming and J lost 6 bases, with 14 bases between them. Germline assignment: CDR1 SEHNR and CDR2 FQNEAQ (reference sequence). This CDR3 is built from 13 residues. General observations from the study: Generally, naive subsets (rather than memory subsets) showed larger estimated richness. It was the non-shared clonotypes that had lower generation probabilities than clonotypes shared by all four donors.

This table comes from immunoSEQ multiplex PCR, and its TCRdb copy is limited to in-frame clones, with some not included. This table has some 2 million clones, less than 95% appearing once. The naive CD8 population came from CD45RO-negative cells selected for CCR7, without terminally differentiated effector memory CD45RA+ cells. On this clone itself: As yet, its antigen is unknown.

The chain joins TRBV7-9 to TRBJ2-7, with D perhaps TRBD1 or TRBD2 (6 bases each). Sample: naive CD8+ T cells sorted from blood. This TCR was recovered from a young man in good health. CDR3 amino acids: CASSPPGAPEQYF. CDR3 bases: TGTGCCAGCAGCCCTCCGGGGGCGCCCGAGCAGTACTTC.